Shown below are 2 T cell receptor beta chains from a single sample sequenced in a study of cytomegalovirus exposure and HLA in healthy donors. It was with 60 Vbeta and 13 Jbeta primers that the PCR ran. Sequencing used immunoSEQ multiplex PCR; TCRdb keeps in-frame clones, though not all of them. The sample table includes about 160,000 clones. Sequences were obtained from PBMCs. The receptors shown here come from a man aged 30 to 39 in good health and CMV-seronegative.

CDR3 sequence (DNA): TGTGCCAGCAGCCAAACTAACTATGGCTACACCTTC. It encodes CASSQTNYGYTF. This chain connects TRBV11-3 to TRBJ1-2, with D uncertain. The V gene lost 5 bases and the J gene lost 0 bases, with 4 bases spanning the gap. CDR3 length: 12 residues. Germline lookup yields CDR1 SGHNT and CDR2 YENEEA.

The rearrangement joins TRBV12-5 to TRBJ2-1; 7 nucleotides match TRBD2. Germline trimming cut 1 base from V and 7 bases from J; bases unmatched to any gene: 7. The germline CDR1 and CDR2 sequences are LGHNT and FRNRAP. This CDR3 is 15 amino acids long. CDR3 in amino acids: CASGLGAGVFNEQFF. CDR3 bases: TGTGCTAGTGGTTTGGGGGCGGGAGTTTTTAATGAGCAGTTCTTC.